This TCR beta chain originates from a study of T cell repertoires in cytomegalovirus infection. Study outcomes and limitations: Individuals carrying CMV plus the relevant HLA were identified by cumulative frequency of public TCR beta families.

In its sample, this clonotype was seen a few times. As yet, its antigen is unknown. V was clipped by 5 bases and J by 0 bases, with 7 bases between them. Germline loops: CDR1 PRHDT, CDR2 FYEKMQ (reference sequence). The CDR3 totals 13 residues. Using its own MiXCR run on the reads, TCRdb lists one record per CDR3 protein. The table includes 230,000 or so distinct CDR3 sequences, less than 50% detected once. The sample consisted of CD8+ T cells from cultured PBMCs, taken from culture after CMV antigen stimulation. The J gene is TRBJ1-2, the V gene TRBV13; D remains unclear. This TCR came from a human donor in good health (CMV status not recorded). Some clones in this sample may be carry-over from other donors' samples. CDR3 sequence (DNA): TGTGCCAGCAGCGCCGGAACTAACTATGGCTACACCTTC. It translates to CASSAGTNYGYTF.